The 20 T cell receptor beta chains given below trace back to one sample, sequenced in a study of tumor-infiltrating lymphocytes in primary liver carcinoma. Total RNA (approximately 500 ng) served as template for TCR beta cDNA synthesis primed by a constant-region primer. It was through three nested multiplex PCR rounds of slightly modified ARM-PCR that TCR beta libraries arose. The opening two PCR rounds, ten to eleven cycles each, paired TRBV1-TRBV30 forward primers with a C-beta reverse primer. TCRdb fed the multiplex PCR reads into MiXCR, producing one record per CDR3 protein. Among tens of thousands of distinct CDR3 sequences listed, roughly 70% were seen once. Scientists recovered RNA and DNA together from around 20-30 mg of unsorted bulk tissue. Source material: liver tumor tissue from sampling region 4. Subset reported: tumor region T4, right-lateral pole. The receptors stem from a man aged 35-49 years with primary liver carcinoma and hepatitis B virus infection.

The chain uses TRBV7-9 and TRBJ2-1; D might be TRBD2 (5 bases). Germline lookup yields CDR1 SEHNR and CDR2 FQNEAQ (reference sequence). CDR3 size: 14 residues. This CDR3 is CASGSPRPEHEQFF. CDR3 coding DNA: TGTGCAAGCGGCTCACCCAGACCGGAGCATGAGCAGTTCTTC.

Regarding this clonotype: A read error is possible here, since a much larger clone lies one base away. The CDR3 ends on some other residue instead of the conserved phenylalanine or tryptophan, so this is likely a read error. The CDR3 region is CASRQDSNEKLFY. The CDR3, as DNA: TGCGCCAGCAGACAGGACAGTAATGAAAAACTGTTTTAT. The V gene is TRBV5-1, the J gene TRBJ1-4; a possible D gene is TRBD1 (6 bases). Per the germline V gene, CDR1 is SGHRS and CDR2 is YFSETQ. This CDR3 region has 13 residues. Trimming took off 5 bases at V and 4 bases at J, with 9 bases between the two ends.

In regard to this clonotype: The junction departs from germline at one end; a sequencing error may be responsible. The chain links TRBV5-4 to TRBJ2-7, with D possibly matching TRBD2 (5 bases). CDR3 length: 14 residues. Germline V gene sequence: CDR1 SGHNT, CDR2 YYREEE (reference sequence). The CDR3 protein is CASGEADWAPEQYF. The CDR3 bases are TGTGCCAGCGGCGAGGCGGACTGGGCCCCCGAGCAATACTTC.

As concerns this clonotype: The missing conserved phenylalanine or tryptophan at the end of this CDR3 makes a read error likely. The V gene is TRBV29-1, the J gene TRBJ2-1; 10 positions agree with TRBD2. CDR1 is SQVTM and CDR2 is ANQGSEA in the germline V gene. V shed 5 bases, J shed 5 bases, and the junction held 9 bases outside the gene matches. This CDR3 has 15 residues. Written as DNA, the CDR3 is TGCAGCGTTAATCGACTAGCGGGTCTTAACAATGAGCAGTTCCAC. Protein sequence: CSVNRLAGLNNEQFH.

As concerns this clonotype: The junction differs from germline at one of its ends, possibly a read error. This chain connects TRBV10-1 to TRBJ2-5, with 9 bases matching TRBD1. CDR1 WNHNN and CDR2 SYGVQD come from the germline V gene (reference sequence). This CDR3 spans 16 amino acids. The CDR3: CASSELTGTGKETQYF. For the CDR3, the DNA is TGCGCCAGTAGTGAGTTGACGGGGACAGGGAAAGAGACCCAGTACTTC.

Comment on this clonotype: A read error may produce the germline difference seen at one junction end. V gene TRBV11-1 combines with J gene TRBJ2-7; D perhaps matches TRBD2 (6 bases). This CDR3 contains 15 residues. Per the germline V gene, CDR1 is SGHAT and CDR2 is FQDESV (reference sequence). The DNA of the CDR3 is TGTGTCAGCAGCTTAATGGGATCGGGAGAATACGAGCAGCACTTC. Its translation is CVSSLMGSGEYEQHF.

A remark on this clonotype: The conserved phenylalanine or tryptophan normally closing the CDR3 is absent here, so this likely arose from a read error. The V gene is TRBV19, the J gene TRBJ2-1, with D tentatively TRBD1 (6 bases). CDR3 length equals 14 residues. Germline V gives CDR1 LNHDA, CDR2 SQIVND (reference sequence). The CDR3 spells CACSRGQRMNEQFS. The CDR3 region has the DNA TGTGCCTGTAGTAGAGGACAGCGGATGAATGAGCAGTTCTCC.

As for this clonotype: One junction end disagrees with the germline gene, perhaps due to a read error. The rearrangement uses TRBV18 and TRBJ2-1; TRBD1 agrees at 7 bases. Germline V gives CDR1 KGHSH, CDR2 LQKENI. The CDR3 totals 15 residues. The CDR3 DNA is TGTACCAGCTCACAGGGGATTAGCGCGTTTAATGAGCAGTTCTTC. Translating gives CTSSQGISAFNEQFF. The full variable domain, its missing parts supplied by reference TRBV18 and TRBJ2-1, is NAGVMQNPRHLVRRRGQEARLRCSPMKGHSHVYWYRQLPEEGLKFMVYLQKENIIDESGMPKERFSAEFPKEGPSILRIQQVVRGDSAAYFCTSSQGISAFNEQFFGPGTRLTVL.

The rearrangement joins TRBV4-2 to TRBJ2-1, with 8 bases matching TRBD2. CDR1 LGHNA and CDR2 YNFKEQ come from the germline V gene. The CDR3 loop spans 15 amino acids. With V trimmed by 0 bases and J by 5 bases, 3 bases remained unmatched. The CDR3 DNA sequence: TGTGCCAGCAGCCAAGAAGCGGGAGAACACAATGAGCAGTTCTTC. It specifies CASSQEAGEHNEQFF.

With regard to this clonotype: Since no conserved phenylalanine or tryptophan closes the CDR3, a read error is the likely cause. The chain couples TRBV4-2 to TRBJ2-2, with a weak D call TRBD2 (5 bases). The CDR3 has 14 amino acids. From germline, CDR1 is LGHNA and CDR2 YNFKEQ. The CDR3 coding sequence is TGTGCCAACAGCCAAGTGGGGAACACCGGGAAGCTGTTTTTA. Translating gives CANSQVGNTGKLFL.

On this clonotype itself: This CDR3 fails to terminate in the conserved phenylalanine or tryptophan, so it likely reflects a read error. The chain is built from TRBV11-1 and TRBJ2-4, with D unclear. In germline, CDR1 is SGHAT, CDR2 FQDESV (reference sequence). V was pared by 3 bases and J by 2 bases, with 17 bases between. The CDR3 has 17 residues. In nucleotides, the CDR3 is TGTGCCAGCAGCTTTCCCTGGATTAGCTGGACCAAAAACATTCAGTACCTC. Translation gives CASSFPWISWTKNIQYL.

This clonotype was recorded many times. In DNA, the CDR3 is TGTGCCAGCAGCTTCAGGGTGGGAGGGGAAAATGAGCAGTTCTTC. The encoded protein is CASSFRVGGENEQFF. The chain couples TRBV7-2 to TRBJ2-1, with 7 positions matching TRBD2. Looked up from germline, CDR1 is SGHTA and CDR2 is FQGNSA. V was clipped by 3 bases and J by 7 bases; unmatched bases: 9. This CDR3 is built from 15 residues.

About this clonotype itself: At one of its ends the junction is not consistent with the germline gene, which may arise from a read error. V is TRBV29-1 and J is TRBJ2-7; 7 nucleotides line up with TRBD2. Germline V CDR1 and CDR2: SQVTM, ANQGSEA. The CDR3 has 13 amino acids. In nucleotides, the CDR3 is TGCAGCGTTCAATCGAGGGGAGGGCGCGAGGAGTATTTC. This sequence encodes CSVQSRGGREEYF.

This clonotype is labeled large. The chain is built from TRBV12-3 or TRBV12-4 and TRBJ1-2, with 10 bases lining up with TRBD1. With 10 bases clipped from V and 6 bases from J, the junction kept 5 bases outside the gene matches. The CDR3 is 12 residues long. The CDR3 is CAIGQGVDGYTF. CDR3 coding DNA: TGTGCCATCGGACAGGGGGTCGATGGCTACACCTTC.

In regard to this clonotype: A read error may produce the germline difference seen at one junction end. The CDR3 nucleotides read TGTGCCAGCATTCCGTCCTACAGTGAGCGGTCCTTC. Residues: CASIPSYSERSF. The rearrangement uses TRBV6-1 and TRBJ2-1; weak D call: TRBD2 (5 bases). The CDR3 runs 12 residues. Germline V lookup: CDR1 MNHNS, CDR2 SASEGT.

This clonotype was counted ten times or more. This chain joins TRBV2 and TRBJ2-5; 7 bases are shared with TRBD1. V shed 6 bases and J 1 base; nucleotides not matched to a gene: 2. Germline CDR1 SNHLY, CDR2 FYNNEI. CDR3 length: 13 residues. For the CDR3, the DNA is TGTGCCAGCAGGAGGGACAGCCAAGAGACCCAGTACTTC. Amino acid sequence: CASRRDSQETQYF. The variable domain in full, completed from reference TRBV2 and TRBJ2-5, reads EPEVTQTPSHQVTQMGQEVILRCVPISNHLYFYWYRQILGQKVEFLVSFYNNEISEKSEIFDDQFSVERPDGSNFTLKIRSTKLEDSAMYFCASRRDSQETQYFGPGTRLLVL.

Notes on this clonotype: The missing conserved phenylalanine or tryptophan at the end of this CDR3 makes a read error likely. V and J are TRBV6-2 or TRBV6-3 and TRBJ2-7; D gene unclear. The end of the DNA aligns better with TRBJ2-1, so the J call may be wrong. CDR3 length equals 13 residues. Germline V lookup: CDR1 MNHEY, CDR2 SVGEGT. CDR3 sequence: CASSYEVSYEQFL. CDR3 DNA sequence: TGTGCCAGCAGTTACGAGGTATCCTACGAGCAGTTCCTC.

This clonotype has just a few counts. The V and J genes are TRBV12-3 or TRBV12-4 and TRBJ1-5; 9 bases map to TRBD1. Germline trimming cut 5 bases from V and 11 bases from J; bases unmatched to any gene: 16. This CDR3 region has 16 residues. The DNA for the CDR3 is TGTGCCAGCAGTCCCTCAGGACAGGGGAGGGCCCAGTCCCAGCATTTT. Encoded protein: CASSPSGQGRAQSQHF.

With respect to this clonotype: One end of the junction is discordant with germline, which a read error may explain. V is TRBV12-3 or TRBV12-4 and J is TRBJ2-1; 9 positions agree with TRBD1. The CDR3 has 15 amino acids. DNA of the CDR3: TGTGCTAGCAGTATGGGACAGGGAGATCTCAATGAGCAGTTCTTC. Its protein is CASSMGQGDLNEQFF.

This clonotype is medium-sized within its sample. V and J are TRBV12-3 or TRBV12-4 and TRBJ2-3, with 14 bases lining up with TRBD2. The CDR3 has 16 amino acids. Trimming took 7 bases from V and 6 from J; bases not matched to a gene: 9. CDR3: CASTWGLAGVSDTQYF. CDR3 DNA sequence: TGTGCCAGCACCTGGGGACTAGCGGGAGTCAGCGATACGCAGTATTTT.